Detailed here is one T cell receptor (beta chain). This sample was included in a study of blood T cell repertoires in COVID-19. Study background: Material from acute and convalescent COVID-19 was sourced from the United States, Italy and Spain. PBMCs, B-cell-depleted T cells, or T cells were the source of the cDNA or gDNA that made up the material.

V gave up 3 bases and J gave up 7 bases; unmatched junction bases: 11. This CDR3 region has 15 residues. Germline V gene sequence: CDR1 DFQATT, CDR2 SNEGSKA (reference sequence). Original handling: Reference gene primers were amplified, and this amplification served to estimate nucleated cell counts. Generated by immunoSEQ multiplex PCR, the TCRdb table keeps only in-frame clones and is missing some. D and trimming were read from the DNA, whereas the V and J calls and clone size are those reported in that table. The data contain about 120,000 clones, over 75% of them seen just once; the ten biggest clones take up 3.9%.

Sequenced material: peripheral blood. The receptor's source is a man in his fifties or sixties with acute or convalescent COVID-19. The chain recombines TRBV20-1 with TRBJ1-4, with TRBD1 matching over 7 bases. The CDR3, as DNA: TGCAGTGCTAGTACCCGCCAGGGGGGAAGTGAAAAACTGTTTTTT. Translated: CSASTRQGGSEKLFF.